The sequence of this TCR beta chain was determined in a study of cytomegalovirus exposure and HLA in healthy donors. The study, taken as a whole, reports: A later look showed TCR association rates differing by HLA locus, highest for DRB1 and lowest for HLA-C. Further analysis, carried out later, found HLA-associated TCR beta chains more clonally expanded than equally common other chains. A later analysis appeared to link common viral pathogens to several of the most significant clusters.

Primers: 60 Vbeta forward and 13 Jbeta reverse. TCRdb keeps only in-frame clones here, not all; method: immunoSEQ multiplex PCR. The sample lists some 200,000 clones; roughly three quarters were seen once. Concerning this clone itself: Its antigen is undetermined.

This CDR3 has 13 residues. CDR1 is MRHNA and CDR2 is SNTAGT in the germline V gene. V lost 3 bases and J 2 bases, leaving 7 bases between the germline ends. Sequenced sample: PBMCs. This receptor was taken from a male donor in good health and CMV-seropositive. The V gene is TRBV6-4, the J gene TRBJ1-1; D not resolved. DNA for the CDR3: TGTGCCAGCAGTGAACTTCCAAACACTGAAGCTTTCTTT. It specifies CASSELPNTEAFF.